This record covers a single T cell receptor (beta chain). This sample was taken from a study of blood T cells in healthy people across ages. The CDR3 consists of 17 residues. Germline V gene lookup returns CDR1 DFQATT and CDR2 SNEGSKA (reference sequence). A second about 6 to 11 cycle PCR used barcoded and J-beta primers. TCRdb itself ran the 5' RACE reads through MiXCR, one entry per CDR3 protein. The sample carries around 690,000 distinct CDR3 sequences, approximately 50% recorded once. Sequenced input: blood. The V gene is TRBV20-1, the J gene TRBJ2-3; 8 bases fit TRBD2. The source of this sequence is a man in his sixties in good health. CDR3 DNA: TGCAGCGCCTCGGGACTAGTGGGGGGGCCCAATACAGATACGCAGTATTTT. Its protein is CSASGLVGGPNTDTQYF.